This T cell receptor beta chain is drawn from a study of blood T cell repertoires in COVID-19. Study overall: T cells, B-cell-depleted T cells, or PBMCs provided the cDNA or gDNA that served as material.

Clones were read by immunoSEQ multiplex PCR, and TCRdb kept only the in-frame ones, dropping some. The sample contains over 120,000 clones, about three quarters of which appear only once. V was pared by 3 bases and J by 2 bases, with 7 bases of the junction left unmatched. The CDR3 loop spans 15 amino acids. Germline V gene data show CDR1 as LNHDA and CDR2 as SQIVND (reference sequence). Assignment of participants to cohorts was predicated upon participant-reported clinical history. This TCR was sampled from a woman in her forties or fifties who had recovered from COVID-19. Sequencing was carried out using PBMCs or T cells enriched from blood (not recorded which). The chain uses TRBV19 and TRBJ2-7, with 7 bases aligning to TRBD2. The CDR3 DNA reads TGTGCCAGTAGTATTGGGCGGGAGCTAACCTACGAGCAGTACTTC. Its protein is CASSIGRELTYEQYF.